These T cell receptor beta chains were read from a single sample in a study of T cell changes during pregnancy in multiple sclerosis. TCRdb's copy holds only in-frame clones and misses some; the assay was immunoSEQ multiplex PCR. The profile covers roughly 52,000 clones, with roughly 92% appearing a single time and roughly 5% taken by the ten largest. The material was CD8+ T cells from peripheral blood mononuclear cells, obtained before pregnancy. These receptors all come from a female donor with multiple sclerosis, enrolled in a pregnancy study. CDR3s include the opening cysteine and the closing phenylalanine or tryptophan. D genes are given only for firm matches. Clone size appears in some rows only: once, few, many, or a class for an expanded clone.

TRBD2,TRBV27,NA,TRBJ2-7,CASSLSRGTSGRSSYEQYF,TGTGCCAGCAGTTTATCCCGCGGGACTAGCGGCCGTAGCTCCTACGAGCAGTACTTC
TRBD1,TRBV4-3,NA,TRBJ2-1,CASSQASSGTGAPLEQFF,TGCGCCAGCAGCCAAGCCTCCTCCGGGACAGGGGCACCCCTCGAGCAGTTCTTC
NA,TRBV18,NA,TRBJ2-7,CASSPPQGSPYEQYF,TGTGCCAGCTCACCGCCTCAGGGATCCCCCTACGAGCAGTACTTC
TRBD1,TRBV5-4,NA,TRBJ1-2,CASSLGQGFNGYTF,TGTGCCAGCAGCTTGGGACAGGGTTTCAATGGCTACACCTTC
NA,TRBV27,NA,TRBJ1-2,CASSTPGRDYGYTF,TGTGCCAGCAGTACGCCTGGCAGGGACTATGGCTACACCTTC
NA,TRBV15,NA,TRBJ2-3,CATSRDLRAADTQYF,TGTGCCACCAGCAGAGATCTAAGAGCCGCAGATACGCAGTATTTT
TRBD2,TRBV4-2,once,TRBJ2-5,CASSSSGGETQYF,TGTGCCAGCAGCTCGAGCGGGGGGGAGACCCAGTACTTC
TRBD2,TRBV29-1,NA,TRBJ2-1,CSVESGRTSPSGEQFF,TGCAGCGTTGAATCAGGTCGGACTAGCCCCTCGGGTGAGCAGTTCTTC
NA,TRBV28,NA,TRBJ2-7,CASTLPGQPSEQYF,TGTGCCAGCACCTTACCGGGACAACCCTCCGAGCAGTACTTC
TRBD1,TRBV5-1,NA,TRBJ1-1,CASSLNTGGRTEAFF,TGCGCCAGCAGCTTGAATACAGGGGGACGTACTGAAGCTTTCTTT
TRBD1,TRBV30,NA,TRBJ1-1,CAWSGQGNMNTEAFF,TGTGCCTGGTCGGGACAGGGGAACATGAACACTGAAGCTTTCTTT
TRBD2,TRBV27,NA,TRBJ2-7,CASRRGTSGRAVGEQYF,TGTGCCAGCAGACGAGGGACTAGCGGGAGGGCCGTCGGCGAGCAGTACTTC
NA,TRBV10-3,NA,TRBJ2-1,CAISRTANNEQFF,TGTGCCATCAGTCGGACTGCCAACAATGAGCAGTTCTTC
NA,TRBV19,NA,TRBJ2-7,CASSLSGPLGYEQYF,TGTGCCAGTAGTCTCAGCGGACCTTTGGGCTACGAGCAGTACTTC
NA,TRBV10-3,NA,TRBJ2-1,CAISFDPGNEQFF,TGTGCCATCAGCTTCGATCCCGGGAATGAGCAGTTCTTC
TRBD2,TRBV13,NA,TRBJ2-3,CASSGQTSSRAQYF,TGTGCCAGCAGCGGCCAGACTAGCTCCCGGGCGCAGTATTTT
TRBD2,TRBV27,NA,TRBJ2-1,CASSPPQGPVSGRYGQFF,TGTGCCAGCAGTCCACCGCAGGGTCCTGTTAGCGGGAGATACGGGCAGTTCTTC
TRBD2,TRBV19,few,TRBJ2-1,CASSLTSALNEQFF,TGTGCCAGTAGCTTGACTAGCGCCCTCAATGAGCAGTTCTTC
TRBD1,TRBV5-1,NA,TRBJ2-5,CASFGQGYETQYF,TGCGCCAGCTTCGGACAGGGTTACGAGACCCAGTACTTC
TRBD1,TRBV27,NA,TRBJ2-7,CASSSGQGPPREQYF,TGTGCCAGCAGTTCCGGACAGGGGCCCCCTCGCGAGCAGTACTTC
NA,TRBV9,NA,TRBJ2-1,CASSVGNSGSYNEQFF,TGTGCCAGCAGCGTAGGGAATAGCGGCTCCTACAATGAGCAGTTCTTC
NA,TRBV7-9,NA,TRBJ1-2,CASSLGSGYTF,TGTGCCAGCAGCTTAGGTAGTGGCTACACCTTC
TRBD1,TRBV6-6,NA,TRBJ2-3,CASSSLDRGYTDTQYF,TGTGCCAGCAGTTCCCTCGACAGGGGATACACAGATACGCAGTATTTT
NA,TRBV30,NA,TRBJ1-4,CAWSVVQGEKLFF,TGTGCCTGGAGTGTAGTTCAGGGTGAAAAACTGTTTTTT
NA,TRBV29-1,NA,TRBJ2-7,CSVPGTGYEQYF,TGCAGCGTACCCGGGACTGGGTACGAGCAGTACTTC
NA,TRBV2,NA,TRBJ2-7,CASSESLQGRRNYEQYF,TGTGCCAGCAGTGAAAGTCTACAGGGGAGGCGAAACTACGAGCAGTACTTC
NA,TRBV27,NA,TRBJ1-1,CASIRGAEAFF,TGTGCCAGCATTCGGGGAGCTGAAGCTTTCTTT
NA,TRBV2,NA,TRBJ2-7,CASSELVAKGYEQYF,TGTGCCAGCAGTGAATTGGTAGCGAAAGGCTACGAGCAGTACTTC
NA,TRBV19,NA,TRBJ2-1,CASSIGPHEQFF,TGTGCCAGTAGTATCGGTCCCCATGAGCAGTTCTTC
NA,TRBV4-2,NA,TRBJ2-4,CASSQGGENIQYF,TGTGCCAGCAGCCAAGGTGGAGAAAACATTCAGTACTTC
TRBD1,TRBV27,NA,TRBJ2-7,CASSLRDRSDEQYF,TGTGCCAGCAGTTTACGGGACAGGTCGGACGAGCAGTACTTC
NA,TRBV5-5,few,TRBJ1-1,CASSLAGGDAEAFF,TGTGCCAGCAGCTTGGCGGGGGGGGACGCTGAAGCTTTCTTT
TRBD1,TRBV7-8,NA,TRBJ1-2,CASSLWSVGTGNGYTF,TGTGCCAGCAGCTTATGGTCGGTGGGGACAGGGAACGGCTACACCTTC
TRBD2,TRBV14,NA,TRBJ2-3,CASRTSGSFIGTQYF,TGTGCCAGCAGGACTAGCGGGAGCTTCATAGGTACGCAGTATTTT
TRBD2,TRBV11-3,NA,TRBJ2-1,CASSPRTSGKVEQFF,TGTGCCAGCAGCCCGCGGACTAGCGGGAAGGTTGAGCAGTTCTTC
TRBD2,TRBV19,NA,TRBJ2-2,CASSWAGGSGELFF,TGTGCCAGTAGTTGGGCGGGAGGCTCCGGGGAGCTGTTTTTT
TRBD2,TRBV30,NA,TRBJ2-7,CAWGFSGRSYEQYF,TGTGCCTGGGGCTTTAGCGGGAGATCCTACGAGCAGTACTTC
TRBD2,TRBV7-2,NA,TRBJ2-3,CASSSVAGGTDTQYF,TGTGCCAGCAGCTCCGTAGCGGGAGGCACAGATACGCAGTATTTT
NA,TRBV7-9,NA,TRBJ2-7,CASSSSRIHEQYF,TGTGCCAGCAGCTCTAGCAGGATCCACGAGCAGTACTTC
NA,TRBV27,NA,TRBJ1-5,CASSLLGSNQPQHF,TGTGCCAGCAGTTTACTCGGTAGCAATCAGCCCCAGCATTTT
NA,TRBV6-6,NA,TRBJ2-7,CASSLPGLYYEQYF,TGTGCCAGCAGTTTACCGGGACTCTACTACGAGCAGTACTTC
NA,TRBV19,NA,TRBJ2-1,CASRIIAASYNEQFF,TGTGCCAGTAGGATAATAGCGGCCTCCTACAATGAGCAGTTCTTC
NA,TRBV5-8,NA,TRBJ2-7,CASSGDEYEQYF,TGTGCCAGCAGCGGAGACGAGTACGAGCAGTACTTC
NA,TRBV28,NA,TRBJ1-2,CASSVDTLPTGLAGYTF,TGTGCCAGCAGCGTGGACACACTCCCAACAGGTTTAGCAGGCTACACCTTC
TRBD1,TRBV29-1,NA,TRBJ2-4,CSAGRTGKGPKNIQYF,TGCAGCGCCGGAAGGACAGGGAAGGGTCCCAAAAACATTCAGTACTTC
NA,TRBV6-4,NA,TRBJ1-1,CASSDFLDGGLDTEAFF,TGTGCCAGCAGTGACTTCCTTGACGGAGGTCTCGACACTGAAGCTTTCTTT
TRBD1,TRBV2,NA,TRBJ1-5,CASGTEPYSNQPQHF,TGTGCCAGCGGGACAGAGCCGTATAGCAATCAGCCCCAGCATTTT
TRBD2,TRBV2,NA,TRBJ2-5,CASRNRLAGGLNQETQYF,TGTGCCAGCAGGAATAGACTAGCGGGAGGACTGAACCAAGAGACCCAGTACTTC
TRBD2,TRBV4-2,NA,TRBJ2-7,CASSQDAIAGGHEQYF,TGTGCCAGCAGCCAAGATGCGATAGCGGGAGGTCACGAGCAGTACTTC
TRBD1,TRBV29-1,NA,TRBJ2-1,CSVYTGVGFNEQFF,TGCAGCGTTTACACAGGGGTCGGGTTTAATGAGCAGTTCTTC